Presented here are 29 T cell receptor beta chains from one specimen sequenced in a study of T cells after yellow fever vaccination. In TCRdb, the 5' RACE reads were re-called with MiXCR into one record per CDR3 protein. The sample records some 350,000 distinct CDR3 sequences, around 6.4% being singletons. The source material was PBMCs, sampled 5 days after the yellow fever booster vaccination. These receptors all stem from a man aged 30-40 years who received the YFV17D yellow fever vaccine.

This clonotype was observed a few times. The CDR3 DNA is TGCAGTGCTTTTTGGTCCCCCTCCTACAATGAGCAGTTCTTC. Its translation: CSAFWSPSYNEQFF. The chain has TRBV20-1 and TRBJ2-1; D uncertain. Germline V gives CDR1 DFQATT, CDR2 SNEGSKA (reference sequence). This CDR3 spans 14 amino acids. Trimming stripped 5 bases from V and 0 bases from J, with 11 bases between.

This clonotype was detected ten times or more. This chain uses TRBV5-1 with TRBJ2-1; D gene ambiguous. CDR1 is SGHRS, CDR2 YFSETQ, per germline. With 1 base removed from V and 8 bases from J, the gap between germline ends came to 7 bases. The CDR3 is made up of 12 amino acids. This CDR3 is CASSLLGYEQFF. The CDR3 DNA sequence: TGCGCCAGCAGCTTGTTAGGGTATGAGCAGTTCTTC.

The V and J genes are TRBV20-1 and TRBJ2-7; possibly TRBD2 for D (5 bases). The CDR3 consists of 13 residues. CDR1 is DFQATT and CDR2 is SNEGSKA in the germline V gene (reference sequence). With 4 bases removed from V and 5 bases from J, the gap between germline ends came to 15 bases. Written as DNA, the CDR3 is TGCAGTGCTATCAACACTAGGCGGAACGAGCAGTACTTC. Translated, it gives CSAINTRRNEQYF.

This clonotype occurred many times. This chain joins TRBV4-2 and TRBJ2-5; 13 nucleotides line up with TRBD2. The V gene's germline CDR1 is LGHNA and CDR2 YNFKEQ. There are 17 residues in the CDR3. The V gene end was trimmed by 5 bases and the J gene end by 5 bases; junction bases not matched to a gene: 11. CDR3: CASSGLTSGRAVETQYF. For the CDR3, the DNA is TGTGCCAGCAGCGGCCTTACTAGCGGGAGGGCGGTGGAGACCCAGTACTTC.

This clonotype was found a few times. This rearrangement joins TRBV5-4 to TRBJ1-1; 9 positions match TRBD1. Germline CDR1 and CDR2: SGHNT and YYREEE (reference sequence). The CDR3 has 17 amino acids. The trim removed 4 bases at V and 0 bases at J, leaving 10 bases unmatched. This chain's CDR3 is CASSLYNTGGLNTEAFF. The CDR3 DNA sequence: TGTGCCAGCAGCCTGTACAATACAGGGGGCTTGAACACTGAAGCTTTCTTT.

This clonotype has just a few counts. The chain recombines TRBV5-1 with TRBJ2-7, with TRBD2 matching over 11 bases. This CDR3 region has 17 residues. Looked up from germline, CDR1 is SGHRS and CDR2 is YFSETQ. V dropped 0 bases and J dropped 5; count of bases not matched to a gene: 10. CDR3 residues: CASSLGGSGRAFDEQYF. CDR3 in DNA: TGCGCCAGCAGCTTGGGCGGTAGCGGGAGGGCCTTCGACGAGCAGTACTTC.

The sample holds many counts of this clonotype. The chain has TRBV24-1 and TRBJ1-5, with D hard to call. V was shortened by 12 bases and J by 6 bases, with 11 bases between the two germline ends. CDR1 and CDR2 (germline): KGHDR, SFDVKD. The CDR3 spans 11 residues. CDR3 DNA sequence: TGTGCCTTCAGTTTAGGTCAGCCCCAGCATTTT. Protein sequence: CAFSLGQPQHF.

This clonotype occurred a few times. The chain is built from TRBV5-1 and TRBJ2-3; D not resolved. Trimming cost V 0 bases and J 2 bases, with 13 bases left between them. The CDR3 is 16 amino acids. CDR1 is SGHRS, CDR2 YFSETQ, per germline. Written as DNA, the CDR3 is TGCGCCAGCAGCTTGGTGCGGACCACGAACACAGATACGCAGTATTTT. Amino acid sequence: CASSLVRTTNTDTQYF.

This chain connects TRBV27 to TRBJ2-1, with D perhaps assigned TRBD1 or TRBD2 (5 bases each). Germline-derived CDR1 and CDR2 are MNHEY and SMNVEV (reference sequence). Trimming pared 6 bases from V and 9 bases from J, leaving 18 bases between. CDR3 length equals 14 residues. CDR3 sequence reads: CASRPGREFGEQFF. The CDR3 region has the DNA TGTGCCAGCAGACCGGGACGTGAGTTTGGTGAGCAGTTCTTC.

This clonotype was recorded many times. The chain couples TRBV20-1 to TRBJ1-4; the D gene is possibly TRBD1 (5 bases). The CDR3 totals 14 residues. The ends were cut back, 5 bases at V and 8 bases at J, with 18 bases in the middle. The V gene's germline CDR1 is DFQATT and CDR2 SNEGSKA (reference sequence). The CDR3, as DNA: TGCAGTGCTTCCCGGGACCGATGGGTGGAAAAACTGTTTTTT. Translating it yields CSASRDRWVEKLFF.

This rearrangement joins TRBV20-1 to TRBJ2-7; possibly TRBD1 or TRBD2 for D (5 bases each). This CDR3 region has 13 residues. Between the trimmed V and J ends, which lost 3 bases and 3 bases, there was a span of 12 bases. CDR1 is DFQATT, CDR2 SNEGSKA, per germline (reference sequence). CDR3 amino acids: CSASGGSLYEQYF. The CDR3 DNA reads as TGCAGTGCTAGTGGGGGTTCCCTCTACGAGCAGTACTTC.

This clonotype was counted only a few times. The chain uses TRBV10-3 and TRBJ2-1; D remains unclear. V lost 1 base to trimming and J lost 6 bases, with 13 bases between them. The CDR3 contains 15 residues. Germline V gene data show CDR1 as ENHRY and CDR2 as SYGVKD. In DNA form, the CDR3 reads TGTGCCATCAGTGAGTTCCTCACCCACCCCAATGAGCAGTTCTTC. Encoded protein: CAISEFLTHPNEQFF.

The rearrangement joins TRBV5-5 to TRBJ1-6; D is unresolved. Germline CDR1 and CDR2: SGHKS and YYEKEE (reference sequence). The CDR3 runs to 16 residues. V was pared by 3 bases and J by 14 bases, with 24 bases between. For the CDR3, the DNA is TGTGCCAGCAGCTCGGAACAGTATACCCTCGTGGGGACCCTCCACTTT. It translates to CASSSEQYTLVGTLHF.

This clonotype has only a few counts. This sequence joins TRBV5-1 and TRBJ2-5, with 9 bases that match TRBD1. Unmatched junction bases numbered 12, after V lost 4 bases and J lost 5 bases. The CDR3 spans 16 residues. Per germline, CDR1 SGHRS and CDR2 YFSETQ. The CDR3 region is CASSPRPNRGQETQYF. For the CDR3, the DNA is TGCGCCAGCAGCCCCCGGCCCAACAGGGGGCAGGAGACCCAGTACTTC.

This clonotype was counted between two and nine times. The rearrangement joins TRBV5-4 to TRBJ2-7; 7 bases map to TRBD1. Losses at the gene ends were 1 base for V and 3 bases for J; bases not matched to a gene: 7. This CDR3 is built from 15 residues. The germline V gene has CDR1 SGHNT and CDR2 YYREEE (reference sequence). The CDR3 DNA reads TGTGCCAGCAGCTTGAATAAGGGGGCGGGCTACGAGCAGTACTTC. It encodes CASSLNKGAGYEQYF. The complete variable domain, with remaining parts taken from reference TRBV5-4 and TRBJ2-7, reads ETGVTQSPTHLIKTRGQQVTLRCSSQSGHNTVSWYQQALGQGPQFIFQYYREEENGRGNFPPRFSGLQFPNYSSELNVNALELDDSALYLCASSLNKGAGYEQYFGPGTRLTVT.

This clonotype has more than one count but fewer than ten. The chain combines TRBV2 with TRBJ2-2, with 9 bases fitting TRBD2. CDR3 length: 15 amino acids. Germline trimming cut 3 bases from V and 7 bases from J; bases unmatched to any gene: 6. Germline values: CDR1 SNHLY, CDR2 FYNNEI. CDR3 coding DNA: TGTGCCAGCAGTGATGGGGTAGCGGGAGTCGGGGAGCTGTTTTTT. Amino acid sequence: CASSDGVAGVGELFF.

This chain joins TRBV7-2 and TRBJ1-5; 10 nucleotides align to TRBD1. The junction had 7 bases not matched to a gene; V was cut back by 5 bases and J by 6 bases. This CDR3 is built from 15 residues. Germline V gene data show CDR1 as SGHTA and CDR2 as FQGNSA. CDR3 sequence: CASSERQGAGQPQHF. The CDR3 region has the DNA TGTGCCAGCAGCGAGAGACAGGGGGCAGGTCAGCCCCAGCATTTT.

This clonotype was seen ten or more times. The chain carries TRBV5-1 and TRBJ2-5; D perhaps matches TRBD2 (5 bases). CDR3 length: 15 residues. V lost 4 bases and J lost 2, with 15 bases in between. CDR1 is SGHRS, CDR2 YFSETQ, per germline. CDR3 DNA sequence: TGCGCCAGCAGCCAGACACTTGGGAGACAAGAGACCCAGTACTTC. It specifies CASSQTLGRQETQYF.

Only a few counts were recorded for this clonotype. CDR3 sequence reads: CASSPGQGHNSPLHF. The DNA of the CDR3 is TGTGCCAGCAGCCCAGGACAGGGACATAATTCACCCCTCCACTTT. The J gene is TRBJ1-6, the V gene TRBV7-9, with TRBD1 matching 8 bases. The germline gives CDR1 SEHNR, CDR2 FQNEAQ (reference sequence). The junction had 5 bases not matched to a gene; V was cut back by 5 bases and J by 5 bases. The CDR3 contains 15 residues.

The V and J genes are TRBV7-6 and TRBJ2-1; TRBD2 agrees at 12 bases. V gave up 6 bases and J gave up 9 bases; unmatched junction bases: 9. This CDR3 has 15 residues. Germline CDR1 and CDR2: SGHVS and FNYEAQ. The CDR3 bases are TGTGCCAGCAGTTCAACTCTAGCGGGAGGGAGTGAGCAGTTCTTC. Protein: CASSSTLAGGSEQFF.

The chain links TRBV5-6 to TRBJ2-1; D is possibly TRBD1 or TRBD2 (7 bases each). Germline V CDR1 and CDR2: SGHDT, YYEEEE. The V and J ends lost 5 bases and 8 bases respectively, with 20 bases between them. The CDR3 has 15 amino acids. CDR3 protein: CASSSPGGVVHEQFF. The CDR3 DNA sequence: TGTGCCAGCAGTTCCCCAGGGGGGGTCGTCCATGAGCAGTTCTTC.

This chain links TRBV28 with TRBJ2-7, with D possibly matching TRBD2 (6 bases). With 7 bases removed from V and 2 bases from J, the gap between germline ends came to 12 bases. Germline CDR1 reads MDHEN; CDR2 reads SYDVKM. This CDR3 is built from 13 residues. The CDR3 bases are TGTGCCAGCACCTCGGGGGACGCCTACGAGCAGTACTTC. It translates to CASTSGDAYEQYF.

This chain links TRBV5-1 with TRBJ2-3; 8 bases align to TRBD2. The germline gives CDR1 SGHRS, CDR2 YFSETQ. CDR3 length equals 17 residues. V was clipped by 5 bases and J by 6 bases; unmatched bases: 17. CDR3 loop: CASRSSPLLAAGDTQYF. DNA of the CDR3: TGCGCCAGCAGGTCGTCCCCCCTACTAGCGGCCGGGGATACGCAGTATTTT.

The rearrangement uses TRBV7-2 and TRBJ2-2; D possibly corresponds to TRBD1 (6 bases). CDR1 and CDR2 from the germline V gene are SGHTA and FQGNSA. This CDR3 is 13 amino acids long. The V and J ends lost 4 bases and 6 bases respectively, with 9 bases between them. CDR3 residues: CASSSQGPGELFF. In DNA, the CDR3 is TGTGCCAGCAGCTCACAGGGACCCGGGGAGCTGTTTTTT. Full variable domain (remainder filled in from reference TRBV7-2 and TRBJ2-2): GAGVSQSPSNKVTEKGKDVELRCDPISGHTALYWYRQSLGQGLEFLIYFQGNSAPDKSGLPSDRFSAERTGGSVSTLTIQRTQQEDSAVYLCASSSQGPGELFFGEGSRLTVL.

V and J are TRBV5-1 and TRBJ2-5; 8 nucleotides align to TRBD2. The CDR3 spans 15 residues. CDR1 and CDR2 (germline): SGHRS, YFSETQ. V lost 4 bases, J lost 9 bases, and 14 bases stayed unmatched. The CDR3 sequence is CASSPEAGGESAQYF. CDR3 bases: TGCGCCAGCAGCCCCGAGGCGGGGGGCGAGAGCGCCCAGTACTTC.

The genes are TRBV25-1 and TRBJ2-2; D tentatively fits TRBD1 or TRBD2 (5 bases each). Trimming stripped 4 bases from V and 5 bases from J, with 8 bases between. The CDR3 is 13 residues long. Germline CDR1 is MGHDK and CDR2 is SYGVNS. CDR3 in amino acids: CASSGGETGELFF. CDR3 nucleotides: TGTGCCAGCAGTGGAGGGGAGACCGGGGAGCTGTTTTTT.

A few counts support this clonotype. The V gene is TRBV15, the J gene TRBJ2-1; 8 nucleotides line up with TRBD2. Trimming at V came to 1 base and at J to 4 bases, leaving 24 bases not matched to a gene. This CDR3 region has 22 residues. The germline V gene encodes CDR1 LNHNV and CDR2 YYDKDF (reference sequence). DNA for the CDR3: TGTGCCACCAGCAGAGCCAGCCCGGTCATGACTAGCGCCGACAGGAAGTACAATGAGCAGTTCTTC. Amino acids: CATSRASPVMTSADRKYNEQFF. Full variable domain (remainder filled in from reference TRBV15 and TRBJ2-1): DAMVIQNPRYQVTQFGKPVTLSCSQTLNHNVMYWYQQKSSQAPKLLFHYYDKDFNNEADTPDNFQSRRPNTSFCFLDIRSPGLGDTAMYLCATSRASPVMTSADRKYNEQFFGPGTRLTVL.

This clonotype was seen repeatedly, ten times or more. The rearrangement joins TRBV29-1 to TRBJ2-7; 11 nucleotides line up with TRBD1. Trimming took 1 base from V and 2 from J; bases not matched to a gene: 4. CDR1 is SQVTM and CDR2 is ANQGSEA in the germline V gene. This CDR3 comprises 15 residues. CDR3 coding DNA: TGCAGCGTTGAAGCGGGACAGGGGGTAACCTACGAGCAGTACTTC. The encoded protein is CSVEAGQGVTYEQYF.

This clonotype has a handful of counts. The V gene is TRBV20-1, the J gene TRBJ2-5; TRBD1 is a possible D gene (5 bases). The CDR3 loop spans 15 amino acids. V was cut by 5 bases and J by 5 bases, with 21 bases left in between. Germline V gene data show CDR1 as DFQATT and CDR2 as SNEGSKA (reference sequence). CDR3 coding DNA: TGCAGTGCTGTGGGCCGGCAGGGTGCCGGGGAGACCCAGTACTTC. Its translation: CSAVGRQGAGETQYF.